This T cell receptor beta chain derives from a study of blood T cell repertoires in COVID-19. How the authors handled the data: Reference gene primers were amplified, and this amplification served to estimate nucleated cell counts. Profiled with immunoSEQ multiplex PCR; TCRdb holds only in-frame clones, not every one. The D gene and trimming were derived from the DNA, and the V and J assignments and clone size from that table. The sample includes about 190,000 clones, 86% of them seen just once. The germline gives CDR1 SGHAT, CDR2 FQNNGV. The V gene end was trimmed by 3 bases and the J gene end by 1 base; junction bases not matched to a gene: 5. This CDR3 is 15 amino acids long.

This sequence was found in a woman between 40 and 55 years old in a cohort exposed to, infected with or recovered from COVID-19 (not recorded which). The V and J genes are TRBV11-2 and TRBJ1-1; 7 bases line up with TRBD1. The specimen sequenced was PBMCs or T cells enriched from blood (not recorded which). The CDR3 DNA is TGTGCCAGCAGCTTCACCGGGACAGCGAACACTGAAGCTTTCTTT. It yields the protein CASSFTGTANTEAFF.